This paragraph reports one T cell receptor (beta chain). Its recognized antigen is unknown. Base-call qualities are not available, and no considerably larger clone is one nucleotide away. The record originates from a study of technical replicates of blood from a few donors (TCRdb year 2017). Receptor amplification or capture employed the immunoSEQ multiplex PCR assay. Not all clones reach the TCRdb copy of this immuneACCESS table, which keeps in-frame sequences only. Checked studies attribute under half of the gap to unresolved V genes and leave the rest unexplained. Here the sample has approximately 79,000 clones; roughly nine tenths occur a single time. The ten largest clones take up approximately 0.42% of the sample. This clonotype was sampled from a human donor in good health. Sequenced input: T cells isolated from PBMCs.

The nucleotides are TGTGCCAGCTCACCACAGACAGGGAGGGAGCAGTACTTC. This gives the protein CASSPQTGREQYF. The rearranged segments are TRBV18 and TRBJ2-7; the D gene is perhaps TRBD1, from 7 matching bases. The germline ends are 11 bases apart after V is trimmed by 1 base and J by 7 bases. The CDR3, cysteine through phenylalanine, is 13 amino acids long. Solely the CDR3 DNA is kept, with 39 bases framed from the first base. The germline V gene sets CDR1 to KGHSH and CDR2 to LQKENI.